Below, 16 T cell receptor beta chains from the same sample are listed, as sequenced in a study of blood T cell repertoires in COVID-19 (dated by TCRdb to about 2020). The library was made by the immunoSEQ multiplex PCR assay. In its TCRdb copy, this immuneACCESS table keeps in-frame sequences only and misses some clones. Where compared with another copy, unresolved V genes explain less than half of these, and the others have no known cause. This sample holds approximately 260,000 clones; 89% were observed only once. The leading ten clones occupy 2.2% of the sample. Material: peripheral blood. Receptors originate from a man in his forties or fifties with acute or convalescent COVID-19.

The DNA of the CDR3 is TGTGCCATCAGTGAGTCGGGGGACAACTCCTACGAGCAGTACTTC. It is translated as CAISESGDNSYEQYF. V is TRBV10-3 and J is TRBJ2-7; D is possibly TRBD1 (6 bases). This CDR3 spans 15 amino acids. Trimming removed 0 bases at V and 0 bases at J, with 9 bases between. Germline assignment: CDR1 ENHRY and CDR2 SYGVKD.

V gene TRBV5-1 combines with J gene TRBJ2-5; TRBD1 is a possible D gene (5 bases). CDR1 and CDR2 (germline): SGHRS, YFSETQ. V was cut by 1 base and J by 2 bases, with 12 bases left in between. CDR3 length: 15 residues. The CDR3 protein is CASSLLLGDQETQYF. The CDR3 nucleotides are TGCGCCAGCAGCTTGTTGTTAGGGGATCAAGAGACCCAGTACTTC.

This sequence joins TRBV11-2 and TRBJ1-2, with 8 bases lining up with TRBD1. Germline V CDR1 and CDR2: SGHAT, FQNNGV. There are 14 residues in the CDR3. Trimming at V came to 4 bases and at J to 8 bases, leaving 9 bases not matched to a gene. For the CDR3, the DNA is TGTGCCAGCAGCTCGACAGGGGTTTTTGGGGGCTACACCTTC. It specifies CASSSTGVFGGYTF.

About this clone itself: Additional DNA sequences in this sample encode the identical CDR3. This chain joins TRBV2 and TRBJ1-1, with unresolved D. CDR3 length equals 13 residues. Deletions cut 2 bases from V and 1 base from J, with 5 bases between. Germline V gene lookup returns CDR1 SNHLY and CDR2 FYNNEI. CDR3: CASSETANTEAFF. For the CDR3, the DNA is TGTGCCAGCAGTGAAACAGCGAACACTGAAGCTTTCTTT. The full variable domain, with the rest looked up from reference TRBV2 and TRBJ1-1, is EPEVTQTPSHQVTQMGQEVILRCVPISNHLYFYWYRQILGQKVEFLVSFYNNEISEKSEIFDDQFSVERPDGSNFTLKIRSTKLEDSAMYFCASSETANTEAFFGQGTRLTVV.

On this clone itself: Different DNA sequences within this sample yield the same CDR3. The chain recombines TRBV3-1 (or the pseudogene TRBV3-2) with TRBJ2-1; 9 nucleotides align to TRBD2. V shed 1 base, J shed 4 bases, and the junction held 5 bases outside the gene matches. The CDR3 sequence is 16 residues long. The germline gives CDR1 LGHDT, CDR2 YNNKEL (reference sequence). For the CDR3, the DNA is TGTGCCAGCAGCCAAGTTGGTAGCGGGGGATACAATGAGCAGTTCTTC. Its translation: CASSQVGSGGYNEQFF.

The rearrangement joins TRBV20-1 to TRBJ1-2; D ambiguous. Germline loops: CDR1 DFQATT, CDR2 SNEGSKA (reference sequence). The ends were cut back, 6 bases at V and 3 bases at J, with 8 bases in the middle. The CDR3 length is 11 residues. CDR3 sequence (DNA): TGCAGTGCCGGGGATGACTATGGCTACACCTTC. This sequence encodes CSAGDDYGYTF.

The CDR3 nucleotides read TGCGCCAGCAGTGCAACTAGCGGGGGTATTTCCGAGCAGTACTTC. It codes for CASSATSGGISEQYF. The chain has TRBV10-1 and TRBJ2-7; 11 nucleotides agree with TRBD2. Per the germline V gene, CDR1 is WNHNN and CDR2 is SYGVQD (reference sequence). With V trimmed by 4 bases and J by 6 bases, 8 bases remained unmatched. The CDR3 spans 15 residues.

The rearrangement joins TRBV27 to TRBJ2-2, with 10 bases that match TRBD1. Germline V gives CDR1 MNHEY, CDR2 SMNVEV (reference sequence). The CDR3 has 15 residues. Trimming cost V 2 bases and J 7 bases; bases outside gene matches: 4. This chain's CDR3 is CASSLRDRGGGELFF. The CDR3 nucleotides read TGTGCCAGCAGTTTACGGGACAGGGGAGGCGGGGAGCTGTTTTTT.

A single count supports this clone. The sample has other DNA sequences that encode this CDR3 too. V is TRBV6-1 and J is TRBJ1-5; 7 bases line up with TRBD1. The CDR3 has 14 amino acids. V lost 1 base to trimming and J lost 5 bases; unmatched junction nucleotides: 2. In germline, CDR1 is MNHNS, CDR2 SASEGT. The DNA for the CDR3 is TGTGCCAGCAGTGAAGGCAGGGGGGATCAGCCCCAGCATTTT. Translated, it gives CASSEGRGDQPQHF.

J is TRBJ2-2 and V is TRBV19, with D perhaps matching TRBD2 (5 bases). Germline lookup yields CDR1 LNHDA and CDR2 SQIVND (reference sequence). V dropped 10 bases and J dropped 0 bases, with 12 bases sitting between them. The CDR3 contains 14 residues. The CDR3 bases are TGTGCCACCCCGAAGACTACGAACACCGGGGAGCTGTTTTTT. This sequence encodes CATPKTTNTGELFF.

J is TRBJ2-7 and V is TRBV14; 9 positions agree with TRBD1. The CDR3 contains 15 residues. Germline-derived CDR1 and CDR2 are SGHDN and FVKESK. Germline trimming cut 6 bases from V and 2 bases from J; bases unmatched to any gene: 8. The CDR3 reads CASSRPGQGAYEQYF. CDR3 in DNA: TGTGCCAGCAGTCGCCCGGGACAGGGCGCCTACGAGCAGTACTTC.

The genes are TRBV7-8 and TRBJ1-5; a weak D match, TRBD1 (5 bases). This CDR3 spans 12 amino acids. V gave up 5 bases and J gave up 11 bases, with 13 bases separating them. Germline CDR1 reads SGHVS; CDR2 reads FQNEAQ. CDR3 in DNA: TGTGCCAGCAGCCCAAGTAGGGGTACCCAGCATTTT. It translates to CASSPSRGTQHF.

CDR3 amino acids: CASRGGRYNEQFF. The CDR3 DNA follows: TGTGCCAGCAGGGGGGGGCGGTACAATGAGCAGTTCTTC. The chain has TRBV12-3 or TRBV12-4 and TRBJ2-1; D might be TRBD2 (7 bases). The CDR3 sequence is 13 residues long. Trimming stripped 6 bases from V and 4 bases from J, with 10 bases between.

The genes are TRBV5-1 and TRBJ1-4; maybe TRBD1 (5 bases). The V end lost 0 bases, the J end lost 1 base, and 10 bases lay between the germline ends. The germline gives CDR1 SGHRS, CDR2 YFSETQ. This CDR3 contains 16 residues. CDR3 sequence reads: CASSLEGRLTNEKLFF. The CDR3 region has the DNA TGCGCCAGCAGCTTGGAGGGGCGGTTAACTAATGAAAAACTGTTTTTT.

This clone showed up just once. The CDR3 is CASSLDRAKTQYF. In DNA, the CDR3 is TGTGCCAGCAGCCTAGACAGGGCCAAGACCCAGTACTTC. The gene calls are TRBV7-8 and TRBJ2-5; 7 bases align to TRBD1. With 5 bases clipped from V and 6 bases from J, the junction kept 6 bases outside the gene matches. CDR3 length equals 13 residues. Germline loops: CDR1 SGHVS, CDR2 FQNEAQ.

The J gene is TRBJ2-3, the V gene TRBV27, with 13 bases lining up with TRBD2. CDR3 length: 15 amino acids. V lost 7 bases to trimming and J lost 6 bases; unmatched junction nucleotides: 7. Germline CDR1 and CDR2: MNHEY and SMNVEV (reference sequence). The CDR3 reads CASNLLAGGPDTQYF. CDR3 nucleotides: TGTGCCAGCAACCTACTAGCGGGGGGGCCGGATACGCAGTATTTT.